The 18 T cell receptor beta chains reported below all come from one sample, sequenced in a study of CD8+ T cells in alopecia areata. RNA was isolated and reverse transcribed to cDNA, the sequencing template. Repertoires were generated with immunoSEQ multiplex PCR, while TCRdb's copy carries only in-frame clones and drops some. The record shows approximately 300,000 clones for this sample, with no singletons present. Cells pooled from cutaneous lymph nodes were sorted on CD4, CD8alpha, NKG2D, NKG2ACE and other markers. The sample was CD4+ T cells sorted from a lymph node. The receptors were sampled from a C3H/HeJ mouse with alopecia areata. The strain is characterized by the MHC haplotype H2-k.

Comments on this clone: Any gene name here is a mouse gene name. The read ends 4 residues before the CDR3 terminus; that terminus is restored from the germline J gene. This sequence joins TRBV19 and TRBJ1-2; no definite D call. The CDR3 covers 13 residues. The germline V and J ends were trimmed by 5 bases and 0 bases, with 8 bases remaining between them. The V gene's germline CDR1 is FNHDT and CDR2 SITEND (reference sequence). This CDR3 is CASRPTANSDYTF. The CDR3 DNA, read in part, is TGTGCCAGCAGGCCTACAGCAAACTCC.

As to this clone: Germline and genes here are mouse. Read sequence stops 4 residues before the CDR3 end, and the germline J gene provides the missing end. The gene calls are TRBV1 and TRBJ2-5, with 9 nucleotides matching TRBD1. The CDR3 runs to 15 residues. Germline lookup yields CDR1 NSQYPW and CDR2 LRSPGD (reference sequence). The CDR3 bases that were read are TGCACCTGCAGTGCAGATTCGGGACAGGGAGAC. Its protein product is CTCSADSGQGD. The full CDR3 sequence reads CTCSADSGQGDTQYF.

Details on this clone: The genes and germline here are from mouse. From the germline J gene comes the end of the CDR3, since the read stops 4 residues before it. V is TRBV19 and J is TRBJ2-1, with TRBD2 matching 8 bases. This CDR3 region has 15 residues. V was clipped by 5 bases and J by 1 base; unmatched bases: 5. The germline V gene has CDR1 FNHDT and CDR2 SITEND (reference sequence). This CDR3 is CASRDNWGNYAEQFF. CDR3 DNA (partial): TGTGCCAGCAGGGATAACTGGGGGAACTATGCT.

This clone turned up a few times. Genes and germline come from the mouse. The read finishes 4 residues shy of the CDR3 end, and the germline J gene is used to complete it. V usage is TRBV13-2 and J usage is TRBJ2-5; D is undetermined. V dropped 0 bases and J dropped 0 bases, with 11 bases sitting between them. The V gene's germline CDR1 is NNHNN and CDR2 SYGAGS (reference sequence). The CDR3 covers 16 residues. The sequenced CDR3 bases are TGTGCCAGCGGTGATGCAGGAGCAGGTAACCAAGAC. It codes for CASGDAGAGNQD. The whole CDR3 sequence reads CASGDAGAGNQDTQYF.

On this clone: Gene and germline names: mouse. The read stops 4 residues short of the end of the CDR3; the missing end is completed from the germline J gene. The same CDR3 is also encoded by other DNA sequences in this sample. The chain combines TRBV31 with TRBJ2-2; 7 bases match TRBD2. This CDR3 has 14 residues. Per the germline V gene, CDR1 is GKSSPN and CDR2 is SITVG. V lost 0 bases and J lost 5; bases outside the gene matches: 3. Partial CDR3 DNA: TGTGCCTGGAGTCTACCGGGGGGGACCGGG. Translation gives CAWSLPGGTG. The complete CDR3 sequence is CAWSLPGGTGQLYF. The full variable domain, completed using reference TRBV31 and TRBJ2-2, is AQTIHQWPVAEIKAVGSPLSLGCTIKGKSSPNLYWYWQATGGTLQQLFYSITVGQVESVVQLNLSASRPKDDQFILSTEKLLLSHSGFYLCAWSLPGGTGQLYFGEGSKLTVL.

Many counts were recorded for this clone. Mouse gene names and germline throughout. With the read ending 4 residues before the CDR3 end, the germline J gene is used to fill in that end. Other DNA sequences in this specimen translate into the identical CDR3. The genes are TRBV17 and TRBJ2-3; 8 bases line up with TRBD2. J was trimmed by 0 bases and V by 5 bases; bases with no gene match: 4. Germline V gives CDR1 MNHDT, CDR2 YYDKIL. The CDR3 length is 15 residues. CDR3 DNA, as far as it was read: TGTGCTAGCAGTGGTACTGGGGGTAGTGCAGAA. The encoded protein is CASSGTGGSAE. The entire CDR3 protein is CASSGTGGSAETLYF.

As concerns this clone: Gene names are the mouse ones. The read ends 4 residues early relative to the CDR3; the germline J gene fills the gap. The rearrangement links TRBV31 to TRBJ2-1; 11 bases line up with TRBD2. The germline V gene encodes CDR1 GKSSPN and CDR2 SITVG. V lost 1 base to trimming and J lost 1 base; unmatched junction nucleotides: 3. CDR3 length: 16 residues. Incomplete CDR3 DNA: TGTGCCTGGAGTCGCGGGGACTGGGGGAACTATGCT. Residues: CAWSRGDWGNYA. The complete CDR3 reads CAWSRGDWGNYAEQFF.

Worth noting for this clone: Any gene name here is a mouse gene name. With the read ending 4 residues before the CDR3 end, the germline J gene is used to fill in that end. The chain recombines TRBV1 with TRBJ1-2; 7 nucleotides line up with TRBD1. Germline V lookup: CDR1 NSQYPW, CDR2 LRSPGD (reference sequence). Losses at the gene ends were 3 bases for V and 4 bases for J; bases not matched to a gene: 5. There are 14 residues in the CDR3. CDR3 bases read: TGCACCTGCAGTGCGAAGGGGGCGCGCTCC. It translates to CTCSAKGARS. The whole CDR3 protein is CTCSAKGARSDYTF.

The sample holds a few counts of this clone. The listed genes are named as in mouse. Read sequence stops 4 residues before the CDR3 end, and the germline J gene provides the missing end. The genes are TRBV13-2 and TRBJ2-5; 7 bases are a match to TRBD1. Germline V lookup: CDR1 NNHNN, CDR2 SYGAGS (reference sequence). The V and J ends lost 5 bases and 0 bases, in that order; junction bases with no gene match: 6. The CDR3 is made up of 15 amino acids. CDR3 bases read: TGTGCCAGCGGGGGCACAGGGGTTAACCAAGAC. Translated: CASGGTGVNQD. The full CDR3 is CASGGTGVNQDTQYF.

A note on this clone: Any gene name here is a mouse gene name. The DNA ends 4 residues before the CDR3 does, and the rest of the CDR3 is filled in from the germline J gene. The chain joins TRBV13-3 to TRBJ1-2, with TRBD1 matching over 9 bases. The germline V gene encodes CDR1 NNHDY and CDR2 SYVADS. The CDR3 contains 13 residues. Germline trimming cut 6 bases from V and 3 bases from J; bases unmatched to any gene: 3. This CDR3 is CASTRQGDSDYTF. The CDR3 bases that were read are TGTGCCAGCACCCGACAGGGGGACTCC.

Points on this clone: All gene names here are mouse names. The CDR3 is cut off 4 residues early in the read; its end comes from the germline J gene. The V and J genes are TRBV17 and TRBJ2-5; D call uncertain. The germline CDR1 and CDR2 sequences are MNHDT and YYDKIL. This CDR3 is built from 15 residues. With 0 bases removed from V and 0 bases from J, the gap between germline ends came to 7 bases. The sequenced CDR3 bases are TGTGCTAGCAGTAGAGACAGTTTTAACCAAGAC. Its protein is CASSRDSFNQD. The complete CDR3 reads CASSRDSFNQDTQYF.

As for this clone: Gene names follow the mouse nomenclature. The CDR3 goes on 4 residues after the read ends, and that part is filled in from the germline J gene. The chain joins TRBV13-2 to TRBJ2-5, with 13 bases that match TRBD2. Per the germline V gene, CDR1 is NNHNN and CDR2 is SYGAGS (reference sequence). The CDR3 has 15 amino acids. CDR3 DNA (partial): TGTGCCAGCGGTGATCGGACTGGGGGGGCGGAC. Protein sequence: CASGDRTGGAD. The whole CDR3 reads CASGDRTGGADTQYF.

With respect to this clone: Germline and genes: mouse. Sequencing ends 3 residues short of the CDR3 end; the germline J gene provides the rest. The chain employs TRBV5 and TRBJ1-6, with TRBD1 as a possible D gene (5 bases). TRBJ1-6 has ORF status, its function being uncertain. V was trimmed by 0 bases and J by 2 bases, leaving 11 bases between them. Germline CDR1 is LGHNA and CDR2 is YNLKQL (reference sequence). This CDR3 spans 17 amino acids. This CDR3 is CASSQDWGRTYNSPLYF. CDR3 bases read: TGTGCCAGCAGCCAAGATTGGGGGAGAACCTATAATTCGCCC.

As regards this clone: Here the gene names and germline are mouse. The missing CDR3 end, 4 residues past where the read stops, is filled in from the germline J gene. The chain couples TRBV19 to TRBJ2-3, with D possibly being TRBD1 (5 bases). Germline CDR1 and CDR2: FNHDT and SITEND (reference sequence). This CDR3 has 14 residues. Trimming cost V 5 bases and J 0 bases, with 10 bases left between them. Here the CDR3 reads CASRTDHSAETLYF. The sequenced part of the CDR3 DNA is TGTGCCAGCAGGACAGATCATAGTGCAGAA.

This clone was observed a few times. Each gene name is a mouse one. Read coverage stops 3 residues before the CDR3 terminus; the germline J gene supplies the remainder. This chain links TRBV14 with TRBJ1-6; 10 positions match TRBD1. TRBJ1-6 is given ORF status, its function remaining uncertain. This CDR3 is built from 16 residues. Germline assignment: CDR1 SGHDT and CDR2 FRDEAV. V lost 0 bases to trimming and J lost 4 bases; unmatched junction nucleotides: 1. The CDR3 loop is CASSFWTGGYNSPLYF. The covered CDR3 bases are TGTGCCAGCAGTTTCTGGACAGGGGGGTATAATTCGCCC.

Turning to this clone: The germline and genes are mouse ones. The read comes to an end 4 residues before the CDR3 does, leaving the germline J gene to fill in the end. The same CDR3 is also encoded by other DNA sequences in this sample. V and J are TRBV17 and TRBJ2-1, with 7 bases that match TRBD2. Trimming took 0 bases from V and 4 from J; bases not matched to a gene: 0. This CDR3 contains 14 residues. The V gene's germline CDR1 is MNHDT and CDR2 YYDKIL. CDR3 region: CASSRDWGYAEQFF. The CDR3 DNA, read in part, is TGTGCTAGCAGTAGAGACTGGGGGTATGCT.

As to this clone: Genes and germline are mouse. The read ends 4 residues before the CDR3 terminus; that terminus is restored from the germline J gene. V is TRBV13-1 and J is TRBJ2-7, with TRBD2 matching 10 bases. The CDR3 sequence is 14 residues long. Germline values: CDR1 NSHNY, CDR2 SYGAGN. This CDR3 reads CASSLTGGIYEQYF. The DNA read from the CDR3 is TGTGCCAGCAGTCTGACTGGGGGGATATAT.

This clone was detected a few times. Gene names are the mouse ones. The sequence runs out 4 residues before the end of the CDR3; the remainder is reconstructed from the germline J gene. The V gene is TRBV1, the J gene TRBJ2-7; 9 bases fit TRBD2. The CDR3 has 13 amino acids. Per germline, CDR1 NSQYPW and CDR2 LRSPGD (reference sequence). The CDR3 loop is CTCSGLGVYEQYF. CDR3 bases read: TGCACCTGCAGTGGACTGGGGGTTTAT.